These T cell receptor beta chains were read from a single sample in a study of radiotherapy plus CTLA-4 blockade in lung cancer. The repertoire was sequenced with immunoSEQ multiplex PCR; TCRdb's copy has only in-frame clones and lacks some. The sample holds about 110,000 clones, approximately 81% seen once. This specimen was peripheral blood, taken from a patient treated with radiotherapy plus ipilimumab. The receptors here all came from a human donor with non-small cell lung cancer that progressed on radiotherapy plus ipilimumab. Some clones in this sample may be carry-over from other donors' samples. Both conserved end residues are part of each CDR3. D genes are given only for firm matches. Not every row has a clone size; where given, it reads once, few, many or a size class.

-,TRBV13,-,TRBJ2-7,CASSRQGRGIYEQYF,TGTGCCAGCAGCCGCCAGGGAAGGGGGATCTACGAGCAGTACTTC
TRBD2,TRBV5-4,-,TRBJ2-7,CASSLGGLATNEQYF,TGTGCCAGCAGCTTGGGGGGACTAGCGACGAACGAGCAGTACTTC
-,TRBV27,-,TRBJ2-4,CASSPDRAKNIQYF,TGTGCCAGCAGCCCTGATAGAGCCAAAAACATTCAGTACTTC
-,TRBV15,-,TRBJ1-1,CATTKTKMNTEAFF,TGTGCCACCACCAAGACAAAAATGAACACTGAAGCTTTCTTT
-,TRBV7-9,-,TRBJ2-1,CASSFIYEQFF,TGTGCCAGCAGCTTTATCTATGAGCAGTTCTTC
-,TRBV4-3,-,TRBJ2-6,CASSQDSPGAYSGANVLTF,TGCGCCAGCAGCCAAGATTCTCCGGGGGCCTACTCTGGGGCCAACGTCCTGACTTTC
TRBD2,TRBV27,-,TRBJ2-1,CASSLSSAGDPENEQFF,TGTGCCAGCAGTTTATCGTCTGCGGGGGACCCGGAAAATGAGCAGTTCTTC
TRBD1,TRBV5-1,once,TRBJ1-3,CASSPDRYSGNTIYF,TGCGCCAGCAGCCCGGACAGGTACTCTGGAAACACCATATATTTT
TRBD1,TRBV15,-,TRBJ2-7,CATSRDAGTDEQYF,TGTGCCACCAGCAGAGATGCAGGGACAGACGAGCAGTACTTC
-,TRBV6-1,few,TRBJ2-1,CASSEGHGSYNEQFF,TGTGCCAGCAGTGAAGGACATGGGTCCTACAATGAGCAGTTCTTC
-,TRBV23-1,-,TRBJ1-1,CASNNAGEKTEAFF,TGCGCCAGCAATAACGCGGGGGAGAAGACTGAAGCTTTCTTT
TRBD2,TRBV4-3,-,TRBJ2-3,CASSHIKRGTRETDTQYF,TGCGCCAGCAGCCATATTAAAAGGGGGACTAGAGAGACAGATACGCAGTATTTT
-,TRBV5-1,-,TRBJ2-7,CASSLEARGYEQYF,TGCGCCAGCAGCTTGGAAGCCAGGGGCTACGAGCAGTACTTC
TRBD2,TRBV15,once,TRBJ2-5,CATSLLAGGLPETQYF,TGTGCCACCAGCTTGTTAGCGGGGGGGCTCCCAGAGACCCAGTACTTC
-,TRBV9,-,TRBJ1-2,CASSVRVGDGYTF,TGTGCCAGCAGCGTCCGGGTGGGAGATGGCTACACCTTC
TRBD1,TRBV11-3,-,TRBJ2-3,CASSLPRGTATDTQYF,TGTGCCAGCAGCTTACCGAGGGGGACAGCAACAGATACGCAGTATTTT
-,TRBV28,-,TRBJ1-2,CASSLFPGYTSVYGYTF,TGTGCCAGCAGTTTGTTTCCAGGGTATACCTCAGTCTATGGCTACACCTTC
TRBD1,TRBV4-3,few,TRBJ1-2,CASSQDTGQGASGYTF,TGCGCCAGCAGCCAAGACACGGGACAGGGGGCAAGCGGCTACACCTTC
TRBD1,TRBV15,-,TRBJ2-1,CATSRAGQGTNEQFF,TGTGCCACCAGCAGAGCGGGACAGGGTACGAATGAGCAGTTCTTC
-,TRBV23-1,-,TRBJ2-7,CASSHNYEQYF,TGCGCCAGCAGTCACAACTACGAGCAGTACTTC
TRBD1,TRBV19,-,TRBJ1-2,CASSMDRRSDYTF,TGTGCCAGTAGTATGGACAGGAGGTCCGACTACACCTTC
-,TRBV5-1,-,TRBJ1-2,CASSLEGGYGYTF,TGCGCCAGCAGCTTAGAGGGGGGTTATGGCTACACCTTC
-,TRBV7-9,-,TRBJ2-1,CASSLLSPPDEQFF,TGTGCCAGCAGCTTACTATCTCCTCCCGATGAGCAGTTCTTC
-,TRBV10-3,-,TRBJ1-1,CAINGQHASEAFF,TGTGCCATCAACGGACAGCACGCCTCTGAAGCTTTCTTT
TRBD1,TRBV6-5,-,TRBJ1-1,CASRETGRVEAFF,TGTGCCAGCAGGGAGACAGGGAGGGTTGAAGCTTTCTTT
-,TRBV27,-,TRBJ1-2,CASSLNAGSRVYTF,TGTGCCAGCAGTCTAAATGCCGGATCCAGGGTCTACACCTTC
-,TRBV10-3,-,TRBJ1-1,CAIRGEGEAFF,TGTGCCATCAGGGGGGAGGGGGAGGCTTTCTTT
-,TRBV5-1,-,TRBJ1-1,CASSSLMNTEAFF,TGCGCCAGCAGCTCGTTAATGAACACTGAAGCTTTCTTT
-,TRBV7-9,-,TRBJ1-6,CASSSIASDPPLHF,TGTGCCAGCAGCTCAATCGCCTCGGACCCACCCCTCCACTTT
TRBD1,TRBV4-3,-,TRBJ1-2,CASSPRSIQGYGYTF,TGCGCCAGCAGCCCGCGTTCAATACAGGGGTATGGCTACACCTTC
TRBD2,TRBV7-7,once,TRBJ2-3,CASSLGLAGVSDTQYF,TGTGCTAGCAGCTTGGGACTAGCGGGGGTGAGCGATACGCAGTATTTT
TRBD2,TRBV2,-,TRBJ2-1,CASSVAGGGYNEQFF,TGTGCCAGCAGTGTAGCCGGCGGGGGATACAATGAGCAGTTCTTC
-,TRBV6-5,-,TRBJ1-3,CASSYEISGNTIYF,TGTGCCAGCAGTTACGAAATCTCTGGAAACACCATATATTTT
TRBD2,TRBV4-2,-,TRBJ2-1,CASSQATGTSVYNEQFF,TGTGCCAGCAGCCAGGCAACGGGGACTAGCGTCTACAATGAGCAGTTCTTC
-,TRBV11-2,many,TRBJ2-7,CASSFSNPRDEQYF,TGTGCCAGCAGCTTTTCGAACCCCCGGGACGAGCAGTACTTC
-,TRBV29-1,-,TRBJ2-3,CSVVERLGRSTDTQYF,TGCAGCGTTGTAGAACGCCTGGGCCGAAGCACAGATACGCAGTATTTT
-,TRBV5-4,few,TRBJ1-1,CASSLDSGYDTEAFF,TGTGCCAGCAGCTTGGATTCAGGATATGACACTGAAGCTTTCTTT
-,TRBV25-1,once,TRBJ2-5,CASSEMVGTQYF,TGTGCCAGCAGTGAAATGGTAGGGACCCAGTACTTC
-,TRBV4-3,once,TRBJ2-3,CASSQALGGADTQYF,TGCGCCAGCAGCCAAGCTTTAGGGGGGGCGGATACGCAGTATTTT
-,TRBV7-2,-,TRBJ1-5,CASSLTNSNQPQHF,TGTGCCAGCAGCCTGACAAATAGCAATCAGCCCCAGCATTTT
-,TRBV18,few,TRBJ2-6,CASSLLGGSGANVLTF,TGTGCCAGCTCACTCCTGGGAGGATCTGGGGCCAACGTCCTGACTTTC
-,TRBV19,-,TRBJ1-2,CASSRGPGTSAF,TGTGCCAGTAGTAGAGGTCCCGGGACGTCGGCATTC
-,TRBV7-3,-,TRBJ1-1,CASSPQGMVTEAFF,TGTGCCAGCAGCCCGCAGGGAATGGTCACTGAAGCTTTCTTT
-,TRBV7-2,-,TRBJ1-1,CASSLVRNTEAFF,TGTGCCAGCAGCTTGGTAAGGAACACTGAAGCTTTCTTT
-,TRBV30,-,TRBJ1-3,CAWSVKEALGTIYF,TGTGCCTGGAGTGTAAAGGAGGCCCTCGGCACCATATATTTT
-,TRBV7-7,-,TRBJ2-7,CASSQDWGSSYEQYF,TGTGCTAGCAGCCAGGATTGGGGGAGCTCCTACGAGCAGTACTTC
-,TRBV18,-,TRBJ1-6,CASSPGRESPLHF,TGTGCCAGCTCACCGGGTAGGGAGTCACCCCTCCACTTT
-,TRBV7-8,-,TRBJ2-7,CASSLEGSRKPYEQYF,TGTGCCAGCAGCTTAGAAGGGTCACGCAAACCATACGAGCAGTACTTC